This T cell receptor (beta chain) comes out of a study of cytomegalovirus exposure and HLA in healthy donors. The CDR3 runs 15 residues. V was pared by 4 bases and J by 7 bases, with 17 bases between. 13 Jbeta primers and 60 Vbeta primers were used for the PCR. Generated by immunoSEQ multiplex PCR, the TCRdb table keeps only in-frame clones and is missing some. Among more than 150,000 clones listed, roughly four fifths were seen once. Unrecorded immune exposure was likely among donors, who were nominally healthy when sampled. V usage is TRBV23-1 and J usage is TRBJ1-5; D might be TRBD1 (5 bases). TRBV23-1 carries the ORF label, with uncertain function. Sequenced: PBMCs. The TCR sequence derives from a man between 18 and 35 years old in good health and CMV-seronegative. CDR3 sequence: CASSPRPAGNQPQHF. The DNA for the CDR3 is TGCGCCAGCAGTCCCCGCCCGGCAGGGAACCAGCCCCAGCATTTT.